The TCR beta chain under discussion was sequenced for a study of T cells in Graves' hyperthyroidism and ophthalmopathy. Study-wide results and limits: Most expanded thyroid clonotypes above 0.001 recurred in blood. Ophthalmopathy got predicted by the model a median approximately 6.4 months before its onset. A 13 V-J model separated ophthalmopathy from stable hyperthyroidism.

The investigators amplified TCR beta CDR3 regions from RNA transcripts. The HTBI primer set served for first-round RT-PCR of the TCR CDR3. TCRdb reprocessed the multiplex PCR reads via MiXCR and lists one record per CDR3 protein. This sample carries about 600,000 distinct CDR3 sequences, 14% of them seen once, and the ten largest clones take approximately 13%. With duration under 3 months, ophthalmopathy was active: Clinical Activity Score at least 3, NOSPECS at least 4. Germline V gives CDR1 DFQATT, CDR2 SNEGSKA (reference sequence). The V end was cut by 6 bases, the J end by 2 bases, with 17 bases between. The CDR3 consists of 14 residues. About this clonotype: Its antigen is still unknown.

This TCR derives from a woman in her fifties or sixties with Graves' ophthalmopathy. Material for sequencing was blood. The chain links TRBV20-1 to TRBJ2-7; the D gene is possibly TRBD2 (5 bases). The CDR3 coding sequence is TGCAGTGCCATCCGGCGGGTCCTGGCCTACGAGCAGTACTTC. Translating it yields CSAIRRVLAYEQYF.